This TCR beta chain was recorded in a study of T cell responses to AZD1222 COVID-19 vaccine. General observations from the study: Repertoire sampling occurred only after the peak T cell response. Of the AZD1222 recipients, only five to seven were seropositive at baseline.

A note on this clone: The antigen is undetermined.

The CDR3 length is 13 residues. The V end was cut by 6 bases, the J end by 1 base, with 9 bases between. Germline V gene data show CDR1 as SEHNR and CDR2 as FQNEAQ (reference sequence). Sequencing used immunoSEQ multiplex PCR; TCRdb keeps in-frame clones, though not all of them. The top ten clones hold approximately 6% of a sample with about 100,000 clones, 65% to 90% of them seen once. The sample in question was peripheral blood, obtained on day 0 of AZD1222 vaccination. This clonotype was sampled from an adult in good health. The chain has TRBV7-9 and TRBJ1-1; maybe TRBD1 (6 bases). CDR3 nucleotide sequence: TGTGCCAGCAGACTCAGGGGGAACACTGAAGCTTTCTTT. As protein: CASRLRGNTEAFF.